This record looks at one T cell receptor beta chain sequence and its context. Its target is unknown. Indicated time point: sample taken at primary tumor resection. The input material, whole RNA from tumor, nontumor lung or frozen PBMC, was sequenced unsorted. The donors, about 74 patients with untreated early-stage non-small cell lung cancer, provided the samples. TCR cDNA molecules each had a unique molecular identifier. In TCRdb, the 5' RACE reads were re-called with MiXCR into one record per CDR3 protein. Of roughly 82,000 distinct CDR3 sequences detected, around 13% appear once; the ten largest clones hold around 4.3%. V was clipped by 5 bases and J by 10 bases; unmatched bases: 11. The length of the CDR3 is 15 residues. Per germline, CDR1 DFQATT and CDR2 SNEGSKA (reference sequence). This sample is part of a study of spatial heterogeneity in lung cancer. Background on the study: Among detected sequences, beta-chain ones consistently exceeded alpha-chain ones in number.

Study results and caveats: Whereas they appeared in blood less at follow-up, ubiquitous expanded tumor TCRs appeared there more at resection.

The chain has TRBV20-1 and TRBJ2-1; 13 positions agree with TRBD2. The receptor's source is a male donor with early-stage non-small cell lung cancer. The starting material was PBMCs, obtained at surgery. Here the CDR3 reads CSASGLAGAEGEQFF. In DNA form, the CDR3 reads TGCAGTGCTTCAGGACTAGCGGGAGCAGAAGGAGAGCAGTTCTTC.